One and the same sample provided the 25 T cell receptor beta chains below, sequenced in a study of T cell responses to AZD1222 COVID-19 vaccine. Assay used: immunoSEQ multiplex PCR; TCRdb lists only in-frame clones, some missing. Counted here are approximately 140,000 clones, roughly 90% occurring once; the ten biggest clones make up 5.5% to 6.5%. The sequences come from peripheral blood, collected on day 0 of AZD1222 vaccination. Source of these receptors: an adult in good health.

The rearrangement uses TRBV4-1 and TRBJ1-1; D is uncertain. The CDR3 covers 16 residues. The V end lost 4 bases, the J end lost 0 bases, and 15 bases lay between the germline ends. CDR1 and CDR2 (germline): MGHRA, YSYEKL. DNA of the CDR3: TGCGCCAGCAGCCCCCCTCAGATTGAGATGAACACTGAAGCTTTCTTT. Amino acids: CASSPPQIEMNTEAFF.

This clone was detected only a few times. The chain couples TRBV27 to TRBJ1-5; 10 bases match TRBD1. The CDR3 totals 15 residues. Germline V gene data show CDR1 as MNHEY and CDR2 as SMNVEV (reference sequence). Trimming removed 4 bases from V and 7 bases from J; junction bases left unmatched: 7. CDR3 loop: CASSSGTGVIQPQHF. Here the CDR3 DNA reads TGTGCCAGCAGTTCCGGGACAGGGGTTATACAGCCCCAGCATTTT.

This chain uses TRBV10-3 with TRBJ2-3; 8 nucleotides match TRBD1. The V segment lost 6 bases and the J segment 2 bases; nucleotides outside the gene matches: 7. CDR1 and CDR2 (germline): ENHRY, SYGVKD. This CDR3 is 15 amino acids long. CDR3 in DNA: TGTGCCATCAGGGGGAGGACAGGGCCCACAGATACGCAGTATTTT. Its protein is CAIRGRTGPTDTQYF.

The chain joins TRBV7-9 to TRBJ2-7, with D maybe TRBD1 (6 bases). The ends were cut back, 5 bases at V and 5 bases at J, with 16 bases in the middle. The CDR3 length is 14 residues. Germline CDR1 SEHNR, CDR2 FQNEAQ (reference sequence). In nucleotides, the CDR3 is TGTGCCAGCAGCACCGGGACACGGTTCGACGAGCAGTACTTC. Protein: CASSTGTRFDEQYF.

The chain joins TRBV4-2 to TRBJ1-1; TRBD1 matches at 7 bases. This CDR3 has 15 amino acids. Germline CDR1 LGHNA, CDR2 YNFKEQ. V lost 0 bases, J lost 4 bases, and 5 bases stayed unmatched. DNA of the CDR3: TGTGCCAGCAGCCAAGAGGAAGGGGGCGGCACTGAAGCTTTCTTT. Translating it yields CASSQEEGGGTEAFF.

The chain employs TRBV6-1 and TRBJ2-2, with 9 positions matching TRBD2. V shed 2 bases and J 6 bases; nucleotides not matched to a gene: 4. This CDR3 contains 15 residues. Germline V lookup: CDR1 MNHNS, CDR2 SASEGT. CDR3 nucleotide sequence: TGTGCCAGCAGTGAAAGGGGACTAGCCGCCGGGGAGCTGTTTTTT. Translated, it gives CASSERGLAAGELFF.

The chain employs TRBV12-3 or TRBV12-4 and TRBJ1-3; D gene ambiguous. V lost 4 bases, J lost 0 bases, and 4 bases lay in between. The CDR3 loop spans 13 amino acids. The CDR3 protein is CASSWSSGNTIYF. The CDR3 region has the DNA TGTGCCAGCAGTTGGAGCTCTGGAAACACCATATATTTT.

V gene TRBV5-6 combines with J gene TRBJ2-5, with 9 bases fitting TRBD2. Germline CDR1 is SGHDT and CDR2 is YYEEEE. The CDR3 consists of 16 residues. V dropped 3 bases and J dropped 7; count of bases not matched to a gene: 13. Written as DNA, the CDR3 is TGTGCCAGCAGCTCAATACGGACTAGCGAGGAGGGGACCCAGTACTTC. Its translation is CASSSIRTSEEGTQYF. Full variable domain (missing parts from reference TRBV5-6 and TRBJ2-5): DAGVTQSPTHLIKTRGQQVTLRCSPKSGHDTVSWYQQALGQGPQFIFQYYEEEERQRGNFPDRFSGHQFPNYSSELNVNALLLGDSALYLCASSSIRTSEEGTQYFGPGTRLLVL.

This chain joins TRBV11-2 and TRBJ2-5; 9 bases agree with TRBD2. There are 14 residues in the CDR3. The ends lost 5 bases at V and 4 bases at J; junction bases unmatched: 5. Germline V CDR1 and CDR2: SGHAT, FQNNGV. This CDR3 reads CASSPSGGLETQYF. The CDR3 nucleotides are TGTGCCAGCAGCCCAAGCGGGGGGTTAGAGACCCAGTACTTC.

The genes are TRBV27 and TRBJ2-7; D is unclear. The CDR3 extends over 13 amino acids. Germline V CDR1 and CDR2: MNHEY, SMNVEV (reference sequence). Deletions cut 3 bases from V and 7 bases from J, with 13 bases between. The CDR3 is CASSLAPSREQYF. DNA of the CDR3: TGTGCCAGCAGTTTGGCCCCGTCTCGGGAGCAGTACTTC.

This chain uses TRBV5-1 with TRBJ2-5; unclear D gene. Trimming shortened V by 4 bases and J by 5 bases, and 9 bases separated the two germline ends. CDR1 is SGHRS, CDR2 YFSETQ, per germline. The CDR3 covers 12 residues. Here the CDR3 DNA reads TGCGCCAGCAGCGGCTTTGAGGAGACCCAGTACTTC. The encoded protein is CASSGFEETQYF.

V is TRBV6-5 and J is TRBJ1-5; a possible D gene is TRBD1 (6 bases). The germline V gene encodes CDR1 MNHEY and CDR2 SVGAGI. The CDR3 consists of 14 residues. Trimming removed 6 bases at V and 4 bases at J, with 13 bases between. Here the CDR3 DNA reads TGTGCCAGCAGCGGAAGGGACATAAATCAGCCCCAGCATTTT. Its translation: CASSGRDINQPQHF.

The chain uses TRBV28 and TRBJ2-7, with D hard to call. The CDR3 covers 12 residues. Trimming cost V 5 bases and J 4 bases, with 9 bases left between them. Germline V gene data show CDR1 as MDHEN and CDR2 as SYDVKM. CDR3 loop: CASSASRYEQYF. As DNA, the CDR3 is TGTGCCAGCAGTGCCTCCCGGTACGAGCAGTACTTC.

V and J are TRBV6-5 and TRBJ2-5, with a possible D match to TRBD1 (6 bases). From germline, CDR1 is MNHEY and CDR2 SVGAGI. CDR3 length equals 15 residues. V was clipped by 4 bases and J by 1 base, with 13 bases between them. The CDR3: CASSSPTGAQETQYF. For the CDR3, the DNA is TGTGCCAGCAGTTCCCCGACAGGCGCCCAAGAGACCCAGTACTTC.

The chain couples TRBV12-3 or TRBV12-4 to TRBJ1-4, with D uncertain. V dropped 1 base and J dropped 7 bases, with 4 bases sitting between them. This CDR3 contains 12 residues. CDR3 protein: CASSLESEKLFF. The CDR3 DNA reads as TGTGCCAGCAGTTTAGAAAGTGAAAAACTGTTTTTT.

This chain uses TRBV11-2 with TRBJ2-7; 7 nucleotides line up with TRBD1. Losses at the gene ends were 4 bases for V and 3 bases for J; bases not matched to a gene: 3. The germline gives CDR1 SGHAT, CDR2 FQNNGV. There are 13 residues in the CDR3. DNA of the CDR3: TGTGCCAGCAGCTCCGGGACAGACTACGAGCAGTACTTC. This gives the protein CASSSGTDYEQYF. Based on the CDR3 plus reference TRBV11-2 and TRBJ2-7, the full variable domain is EAGVAQSPRYKIIEKRQSVAFWCNPISGHATLYWYQQILGQGPKLLIQFQNNGVVDDSQLPKDRFSAERLKGVDSTLKIQPAKLEDSAVYLCASSSGTDYEQYFGPGTRLTVT.

V usage is TRBV28 and J usage is TRBJ1-5; D unclear. This CDR3 is 13 amino acids long. Trimming took 10 bases from V and 3 from J, leaving 13 bases between them. Germline V CDR1 and CDR2: MDHEN, SYDVKM. DNA of the CDR3: TGTGCCATCTGCGGCATCGACAATCAGCCCCAGCATTTT. Translating it yields CAICGIDNQPQHF.

The chain is built from TRBV24-1 and TRBJ1-5; TRBD1 is a possible D gene (5 bases). Germline CDR1 reads KGHDR; CDR2 reads SFDVKD. V was pared by 3 bases and J by 2 bases, with 13 bases between. There are 16 residues in the CDR3. The chain's CDR3 is CATSDPRDAGNQPQHF. In DNA form, the CDR3 reads TGTGCCACCAGTGATCCGAGGGACGCAGGCAATCAGCCCCAGCATTTT.

The table lists this clone with a count of one. V usage is TRBV6-5 and J usage is TRBJ2-7; D might be TRBD1 or TRBD2, each matching 5 bases. With 1 base removed from V and 5 bases from J, the gap between germline ends came to 12 bases. Germline CDR1 MNHEY, CDR2 SVGAGI. The CDR3 has 14 residues. Here the CDR3 DNA reads TGTGCCAGCAGTTACTTGGGGGAGACCCACGAGCAGTACTTC. This codes for CASSYLGETHEQYF.

The chain combines TRBV29-1 with TRBJ1-1; D is uncertain. V was pared by 4 bases and J by 0 bases, with 12 bases between. The CDR3 spans 14 residues. Germline CDR1 reads SQVTM; CDR2 reads ANQGSEA. In DNA form, the CDR3 reads TGCAGCGTTGCATCCAGACTAATGAACACTGAAGCTTTCTTT. This sequence encodes CSVASRLMNTEAFF.

The chain links TRBV19 to TRBJ2-7; tentatively, D is TRBD1 (5 bases). V gave up 7 bases and J gave up 2 bases, with 15 bases separating them. Germline CDR1 reads LNHDA; CDR2 reads SQIVND (reference sequence). There are 14 residues in the CDR3. The DNA of the CDR3 is TGTGCCAGTACTGTCGGGCTGGGGCCCTACGAGCAGTACTTC. Its protein product is CASTVGLGPYEQYF.

V usage is TRBV28 and J usage is TRBJ2-7; TRBD2 matches at 11 bases. Germline trimming cut 6 bases from V and 7 bases from J; bases unmatched to any gene: 11. Germline V gene data show CDR1 as MDHEN and CDR2 as SYDVKM. The CDR3 runs 15 residues. CDR3 DNA sequence: TGTGCCAGCAGGCGGACTAGCGGGCTGAGGGGGGAGCAGTACTTC. This gives the protein CASRRTSGLRGEQYF.

The chain carries TRBV7-2 and TRBJ2-1; tentative D call: TRBD1 (6 bases). The CDR3 runs to 15 residues. Germline V gives CDR1 SGHTA, CDR2 FQGNSA. Deletions cut 5 bases from V and 6 bases from J, with 17 bases between. The CDR3: CASSLDSTFRNEQFF. The CDR3 DNA reads as TGTGCCAGCAGCCTGGACAGCACCTTTCGCAATGAGCAGTTCTTC.

This chain uses TRBV7-2 with TRBJ1-1; D is possibly TRBD1 (6 bases). The V gene lost 5 bases and the J gene lost 10 bases, with 14 bases spanning the gap. Germline V gene lookup returns CDR1 SGHTA and CDR2 FQGNSA. The CDR3 sequence is 12 residues long. The CDR3 nucleotides read TGTGCCAGCAGCCCTCAGGGGCGGGGAGCTTTCTTT. As protein: CASSPQGRGAFF. Combining the CDR3 with reference TRBV7-2 and TRBJ1-1 gives the whole variable domain GAGVSQSPSNKVTEKGKDVELRCDPISGHTALYWYRQSLGQGLEFLIYFQGNSAPDKSGLPSDRFSAERTGGSVSTLTIQRTQQEDSAVYLCASSPQGRGAFFGQGTRLTVV.

The chain carries TRBV13 and TRBJ1-2, with D hard to call. The CDR3 contains 14 residues. Per germline, CDR1 PRHDT and CDR2 FYEKMQ (reference sequence). V was cut by 1 base and J by 4 bases, with 10 bases left in between. CDR3 DNA: TGTGCCAGCAGCTTAGAGATGGGAGTCTATGGCTACACCTTC. Its translation is CASSLEMGVYGYTF.